The 2 T cell receptor beta chains below all came from one sample that was sequenced in a study of blood T cell repertoires in COVID-19. Some clones are missing from TCRdb's copy, which holds only in-frame ones; the method was immunoSEQ multiplex PCR. Seen here are roughly 140,000 clones, approximately 84% observed once, and the top ten hold under 9.5%. Source material: peripheral blood. The receptors shown here come from a human donor in a cohort sampled during active COVID-19.

V usage is TRBV2 and J usage is TRBJ2-5, with a weak D call TRBD1 (6 bases). Germline V gene data show CDR1 as SNHLY and CDR2 as FYNNEI. The CDR3 runs to 14 residues. V was pared by 8 bases and J by 2 bases, with 15 bases between. CDR3 region: CASRSGTRQETQYF. The CDR3, as DNA: TGTGCCAGCCGATCCGGGACAAGACAAGAGACCCAGTACTTC.

The V gene is TRBV3-1 (or the pseudogene TRBV3-2), the J gene TRBJ1-5; D not resolved. V lost 0 bases and J 1 base, leaving 7 bases between the germline ends. Germline V gene sequence: CDR1 LGHDT, CDR2 YNNKEL (reference sequence). This CDR3 is built from 15 residues. In DNA form, the CDR3 reads TGTGCCAGCAGCCAAGAGCCACACAGCAATCAGCCCCAGCATTTT. Amino acid sequence: CASSQEPHSNQPQHF.